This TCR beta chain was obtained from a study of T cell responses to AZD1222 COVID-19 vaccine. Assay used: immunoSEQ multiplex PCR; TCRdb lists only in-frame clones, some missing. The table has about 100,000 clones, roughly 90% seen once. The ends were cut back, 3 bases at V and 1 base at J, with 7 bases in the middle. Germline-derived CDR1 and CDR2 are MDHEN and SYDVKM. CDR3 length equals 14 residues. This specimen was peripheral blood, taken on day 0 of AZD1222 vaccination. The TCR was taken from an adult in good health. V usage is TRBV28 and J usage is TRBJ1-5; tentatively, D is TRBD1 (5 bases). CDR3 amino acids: CASSFRGSNQPQHF. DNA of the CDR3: TGTGCCAGCAGTTTTAGGGGAAGCAATCAGCCCCAGCATTTT.